The 9 T cell receptor beta chains listed next were all sequenced from one sample in a study of CD8 T cells in ankylosing spondylitis. The study, taken as a whole, reports: A TCR beta motif made of about 8 highly homologous variants seemed typical of ankylosing spondylitis blood.

TCRdb analysed the 5' RACE reads with MiXCR anew, one entry per CDR3 protein. The data show roughly 440,000 distinct CDR3 sequences, 15% to 20% seen once. Their antigens are not known. Sequences were obtained from blood, either unsorted or a sorted T cell fraction (not recorded which). These receptors all come from a male donor with ankylosing spondylitis.

This clonotype appeared a few times. The chain is built from TRBV12-3 or TRBV12-4 and TRBJ1-6; no clear D gene. This CDR3 is 13 amino acids long. Trimming left V 2 bases short and J 13 bases short, with 12 bases between. The CDR3 DNA reads TGTGCCAGCAGTTTACTGAGCTTGGTCCCCCTCCACTTT. Its translation: CASSLLSLVPLHF.

This clonotype was seen more than once but under ten times. DNA for the CDR3: TGTGCCAGCAGTCAATCCTATGGCTACACCTTC. As protein: CASSQSYGYTF. V gene TRBV12-3 or TRBV12-4 combines with J gene TRBJ1-2, with unresolved D. The CDR3 extends over 11 amino acids. V was pared by 5 bases and J by 4 bases, with 5 bases between.

The chain combines TRBV7-9 with TRBJ1-4; tentative D call: TRBD1 (6 bases). The CDR3 extends over 16 amino acids. V lost 1 base and J lost 2, with 11 bases in between. CDR1 and CDR2 (germline): SEHNR, FQNEAQ (reference sequence). The CDR3 is CASSLDGGLTNEKLFF. The CDR3 DNA follows: TGTGCCAGCAGCTTAGATGGGGGGCTGACTAATGAAAAACTGTTTTTT.

In nucleotides, the CDR3 is TGTGCCAGCAGCGTAGTAGGGAACCAAGAGACCCAGTACTTC. Encoded protein: CASSVVGNQETQYF. The chain links TRBV9 to TRBJ2-5; no clear D gene. Trimming took 0 bases from V and 0 from J, leaving 6 bases between them. CDR1 is SGDLS, CDR2 YYNGEE, per germline. This CDR3 is 14 amino acids long.

The chain recombines TRBV5-1 with TRBJ1-1; 7 nucleotides line up with TRBD1. Per germline, CDR1 SGHRS and CDR2 YFSETQ. The CDR3 sequence is 13 residues long. Germline trimming cut 5 bases from V and 6 bases from J; bases unmatched to any gene: 7. The CDR3 nucleotides read TGCGCCAGCAGAGGTACAGGGGTCGCTGAAGCTTTCTTT. This encodes CASRGTGVAEAFF.

V gene TRBV27 combines with J gene TRBJ1-2; the match to TRBD1 covers 9 bases. V gave up 6 bases and J gave up 1 base; unmatched junction bases: 12. CDR1 MNHEY and CDR2 SMNVEV come from the germline V gene (reference sequence). The CDR3 has 17 residues. CDR3 nucleotides: TGTGCCAGCAGCCCGGAGGGGGACAGGGCTGTTAACTATGGCTACACCTTC. It translates to CASSPEGDRAVNYGYTF.

This clonotype was detected only once. The V call is TRBV18, the J call TRBJ2-5; unclear D gene. The V gene lost 5 bases and the J gene lost 4 bases, with 14 bases spanning the gap. CDR3 length: 14 residues. The V gene's germline CDR1 is KGHSH and CDR2 LQKENI. CDR3 DNA: TGTGCCAGCTCAATCAATATAGGAAGAGAGACCCAGTACTTC. This gives the protein CASSINIGRETQYF.

The V gene is TRBV20-1, the J gene TRBJ2-1; D may be TRBD2 (6 bases). The germline V gene has CDR1 DFQATT and CDR2 SNEGSKA (reference sequence). The V and J ends lost 3 bases and 3 bases respectively, with 15 bases between them. CDR3 size: 15 residues. For the CDR3, the DNA is TGCAGTGCTAGCCCTTATCTGCGGGGCTACAATGAGCAGTTCTTC. The encoded protein is CSASPYLRGYNEQFF.

The sample holds a few counts of this clonotype. The chain recombines TRBV12-3 or TRBV12-4 with TRBJ1-6; TRBD1 matches 9 bases. V dropped 3 bases and J dropped 7; count of bases not matched to a gene: 10. The CDR3 totals 17 residues. In DNA form, the CDR3 reads TGTGCCAGCAGTTTTAACCCGGGGACAGGGAGAAATTCACCCCTCCACTTT. It yields the protein CASSFNPGTGRNSPLHF.